This T cell receptor (beta chain) was sequenced during a study of a mutant IDH1 vaccine in newly diagnosed glioma. Study-level information: Patients, over weeks 1, 3, 5, 7, 11, 15, 19 and 23, received a total of eight vaccinations.

Time point noted: week 11, during vaccination. In every dose of vaccine, 300 ug of mutant IDH1 20-mer peptide was given alongside topical imiquimod. Each tumor in the donors was a new WHO grade 3 or 4 astrocytoma, IDH1-mutant and ATRX-lost. Study-level findings and limits: Changes in the top peripheral T cell clonotypes seemingly had no bearing on pseudoprogression.

In the case of this clone: The antigen remains undetermined.

Produced via immunoSEQ multiplex PCR; TCRdb's table is partial and in-frame only. The table includes 50,000 to 75,000 clones, 80% detected once. This specimen consisted of PBMCs, obtained from a glioma patient whose treatment included an IDH1 peptide vaccine. This sequence was found in a man between 45 and 60 years old with glioma.

The CDR3 is CAWASGTGYSDQPQHF. Here the CDR3 DNA reads TGTGCCTGGGCCTCCGGGACAGGGTACTCAGATCAGCCCCAGCATTTT. The rearrangement joins TRBV30 to TRBJ1-5, with 9 bases aligning to TRBD1. The CDR3 sequence is 16 residues long. Germline V gene sequence: CDR1 GTSNPN, CDR2 SVGIG (reference sequence). Trimming took 5 bases from V and 5 from J; bases not matched to a gene: 13.